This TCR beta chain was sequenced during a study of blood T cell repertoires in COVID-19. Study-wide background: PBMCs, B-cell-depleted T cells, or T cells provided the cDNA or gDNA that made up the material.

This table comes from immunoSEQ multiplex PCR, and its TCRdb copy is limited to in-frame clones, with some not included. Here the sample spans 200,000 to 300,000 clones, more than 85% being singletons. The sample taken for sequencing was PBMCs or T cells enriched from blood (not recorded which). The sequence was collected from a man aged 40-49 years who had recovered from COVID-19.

The CDR3 region is CASSSLALGLNRSYEQYF. CDR3 coding DNA: TGTGCCAGCAGTTCGCTAGCCCTGGGACTGAACCGCTCCTACGAGCAGTACTTC. V usage is TRBV27 and J usage is TRBJ2-7; D possibly corresponds to TRBD2 (6 bases). This CDR3 has 18 residues. Per germline, CDR1 MNHEY and CDR2 SMNVEV (reference sequence). The V end was cut by 4 bases, the J end by 0 bases, with 22 bases between.